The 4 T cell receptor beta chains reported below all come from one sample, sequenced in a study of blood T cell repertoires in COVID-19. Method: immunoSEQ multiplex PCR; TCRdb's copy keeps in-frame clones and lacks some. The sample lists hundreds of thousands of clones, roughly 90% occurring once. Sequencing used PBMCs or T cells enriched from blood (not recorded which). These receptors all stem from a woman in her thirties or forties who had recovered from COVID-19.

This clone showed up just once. CDR3 sequence (DNA): TGCAGCGTTGAAGAAGGGACAGTCCCAGGGCAGCCCCAGCATTTT. Translating gives CSVEEGTVPGQPQHF. The V and J genes are TRBV29-1 and TRBJ1-5, with 7 bases aligning to TRBD1. The CDR3 has 15 residues. Germline V gene sequence: CDR1 SQVTM, CDR2 ANQGSEA. J gave up 7 bases and V 0 bases, and 9 bases lay outside the gene matches.

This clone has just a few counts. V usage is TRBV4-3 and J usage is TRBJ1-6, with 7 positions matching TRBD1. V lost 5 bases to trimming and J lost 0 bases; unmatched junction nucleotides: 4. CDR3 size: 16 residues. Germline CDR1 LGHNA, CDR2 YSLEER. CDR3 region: CASSRTGSSYNSPLHF. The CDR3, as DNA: TGCGCCAGCAGCAGGACAGGCAGCTCCTATAATTCACCCCTCCACTTT.

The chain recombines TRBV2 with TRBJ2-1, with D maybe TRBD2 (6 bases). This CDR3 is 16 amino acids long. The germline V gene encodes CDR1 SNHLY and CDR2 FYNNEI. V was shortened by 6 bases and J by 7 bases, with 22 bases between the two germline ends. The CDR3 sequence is CASSAQEGAFGNEQFF. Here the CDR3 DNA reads TGTGCCAGCAGCGCTCAGGAGGGTGCCTTCGGGAATGAGCAGTTCTTC.

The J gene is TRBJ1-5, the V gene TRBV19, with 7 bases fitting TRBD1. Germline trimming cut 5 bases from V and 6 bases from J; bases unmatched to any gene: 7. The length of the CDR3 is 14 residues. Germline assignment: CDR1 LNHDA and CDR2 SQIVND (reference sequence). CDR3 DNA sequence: TGTGCCAGTAGTCTCCAGGGGGTGGCTCAGCCCCAGCATTTT. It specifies CASSLQGVAQPQHF.